The next 22 T cell receptor beta chains were all read from a single sample in a study of CD8+CD57+ T cells in acquired aplastic anemia. Template material for TCR beta VDJ and CDR3 profiling consisted of genomic DNA. TCRdb re-analysed the reads in MiXCR, keeping a single row per CDR3 protein. The table has about 170,000 distinct CDR3 sequences, 50% to 75% seen once. Material for sequencing was sorted CD4+, CD8+, or CD8+CD57+ T cells (not recorded which) from PBMCs. The receptors here all came from a human donor in good health.

There are a few counts of this clonotype. DNA of the CDR3: TGTGCCAGCAGTGATACGGGGAGGGTCACAGATACGCAGTATTTT. Amino acid sequence: CASSDTGRVTDTQYF. The rearrangement joins TRBV25-1 to TRBJ2-3; 7 bases are a match to TRBD2. Trimming at V came to 3 bases and at J to 2 bases, leaving 5 bases not matched to a gene. The length of the CDR3 is 15 residues. CDR1 MGHDK and CDR2 SYGVNS come from the germline V gene.

Points on this clonotype: One base away lies a much larger clone, so this may be a sequencing read error. The V gene is TRBV11-1, the J gene TRBJ2-3; 7 positions agree with TRBD2. The germline V gene encodes CDR1 SGHAT and CDR2 FQDESV (reference sequence). This CDR3 spans 16 amino acids. CDR3 in DNA: TGTGCCAGCAGCTTAGGGCTAGCGGAGAGCATAGATACGCAGTATTTT. Its translation: CASSLGLAESIDTQYF.

The chain has TRBV20-1 and TRBJ2-5; 13 bases align to TRBD2. Germline loops: CDR1 DFQATT, CDR2 SNEGSKA (reference sequence). J gave up 9 bases and V 6 bases, and 1 base lay outside the gene matches. CDR3 length equals 11 residues. The CDR3 sequence is CSATSGRAQYF. The CDR3 DNA reads as TGCAGTGCAACTAGCGGGAGGGCCCAGTACTTC.

Worth noting for this clonotype: Because it lacks the conserved phenylalanine or tryptophan at the end, this CDR3 is likely a read error. The V gene is TRBV6-5, the J gene TRBJ2-7; D is possibly TRBD1 (6 bases). CDR3 length: 16 amino acids. V lost 0 bases and J lost 1, with 13 bases in between. The V gene's germline CDR1 is MNHEY and CDR2 SVGAGI. The DNA for the CDR3 is TGTGCCAGCAGTTACTCGATGCTGGACAGATCCTACGAGCAGTACCTC. This translates into CASSYSMLDRSYEQYL.

This sequence joins TRBV20-1 and TRBJ2-2; 7 nucleotides align to TRBD2. Looked up from germline, CDR1 is DFQATT and CDR2 is SNEGSKA (reference sequence). J gave up 6 bases and V 2 bases, and 6 bases lay outside the gene matches. CDR3 length equals 14 residues. The CDR3 DNA sequence: TGCAGTGCTAGATCTGTAGGGAGGGCCGGGGAGCTGTTTTTT. It encodes CSARSVGRAGELFF.

The V call is TRBV24-1, the J call TRBJ2-7; D perhaps matches TRBD2 (6 bases). The CDR3 contains 13 residues. Germline V gene lookup returns CDR1 KGHDR and CDR2 SFDVKD. V lost 4 bases, J lost 6 bases, and 12 bases lay in between. CDR3 DNA: TGTGCCACCAGTGAGGCAGGGACTGGCGAGCAGTACTTC. Translation: CATSEAGTGEQYF.

V and J are TRBV19 and TRBJ1-5; no clear D. The length of the CDR3 is 14 residues. Germline V gene sequence: CDR1 LNHDA, CDR2 SQIVND (reference sequence). Deletions cut 5 bases from V and 15 bases from J, with 23 bases between. CDR3 nucleotides: TGTGCCAGTAGTCCCCCCTGGGATTCGGGATCTTGGCATTTT. This sequence encodes CASSPPWDSGSWHF.

This chain links TRBV20-1 with TRBJ2-1; no clear D. Deletions cut 1 base from V and 8 bases from J, with 12 bases between. Germline CDR1 DFQATT, CDR2 SNEGSKA (reference sequence). The CDR3 contains 13 residues. The CDR3 DNA reads TGCAGTGCTAGAGCAAAGTTGGACGATGAGCAGTTCTTC. It specifies CSARAKLDDEQFF.

The chain joins TRBV2 to TRBJ2-6, with D possibly TRBD1 on 5 matching bases. CDR1 and CDR2 from the germline V gene are SNHLY and FYNNEI. This CDR3 comprises 13 residues. Trimming left V 7 bases short and J 4 bases short, with 8 bases between. CDR3 DNA sequence: TGTGCCAGCACTGGGGCAGGGGCCAACGTCCTGACTTTC. It encodes CASTGAGANVLTF.

The CDR3 DNA follows: TGTGCCAGCAGCATCGGCGGGGGCTATGGCTACACCTTC. Translation gives CASSIGGGYGYTF. The gene calls are TRBV12-3 or TRBV12-4 and TRBJ1-2; maybe TRBD1 (5 bases). The V gene lost 6 bases and the J gene lost 4 bases, with 12 bases spanning the gap. The CDR3 extends over 13 amino acids.

This chain uses TRBV7-2 with TRBJ2-7; D may be TRBD2 (5 bases). Trimming pared 4 bases from V and 5 bases from J, leaving 12 bases between. This CDR3 spans 13 amino acids. Germline V gene lookup returns CDR1 SGHTA and CDR2 FQGNSA. Written as DNA, the CDR3 is TGTGCCAGCAGCTGGGAGCGGACCCACGAGCAGTACTTC. Amino acids: CASSWERTHEQYF.

This clonotype came up many times. CDR3 sequence (DNA): TGTGCCAGCAGCCTAGGGGGGTCAACCGGGGAGCTGTTTTTT. Translating it yields CASSLGGSTGELFF. V usage is TRBV7-8 and J usage is TRBJ2-2, with D perhaps being TRBD1 or TRBD2 (6 bases each). V lost 5 bases and J lost 5, with 12 bases in between. CDR1 is SGHVS, CDR2 FQNEAQ, per germline. This CDR3 has 14 amino acids.

The chain recombines TRBV29-1 with TRBJ1-1, with 8 bases identical to TRBD1. CDR3 length equals 13 residues. With V trimmed by 5 bases and J by 1 base, 3 bases remained unmatched. Germline-derived CDR1 and CDR2 are SQVTM and ANQGSEA. The CDR3 DNA sequence: TGCAGCGTTAAGGGACAGGCGAACACTGAAGCTTTCTTT. Translation gives CSVKGQANTEAFF.

The chain recombines TRBV7-9 with TRBJ2-2, with D possibly matching TRBD2 (6 bases). The CDR3 sequence is 16 residues long. Germline V CDR1 and CDR2: SEHNR, FQNEAQ (reference sequence). V lost 1 base, J lost 1 base, and 10 bases lay in between. CDR3 loop: CASSLGGALNTGELFF. DNA of the CDR3: TGTGCCAGCAGCTTAGGCGGGGCCCTGAACACCGGGGAGCTGTTTTTT.

This sequence joins TRBV11-2 and TRBJ2-7; D gene uncertain. V lost 0 bases and J 1 base, leaving 10 bases between the germline ends. CDR1 is SGHAT, CDR2 FQNNGV, per germline. This CDR3 contains 15 residues. CDR3 in DNA: TGTGCCAGCAGCTTAGAGCCTGGGGAATCCTACGAGCAGTACTTC. It codes for CASSLEPGESYEQYF.

The chain recombines TRBV20-1 with TRBJ1-1; maybe TRBD1 (5 bases). The CDR3 is 14 residues long. Germline assignment: CDR1 DFQATT and CDR2 SNEGSKA (reference sequence). The V end was cut by 0 bases, the J end by 3 bases, with 11 bases between. CDR3 region: CSAREFDSHTEAFF. In DNA form, the CDR3 reads TGCAGTGCTAGAGAATTCGACAGCCACACTGAAGCTTTCTTT.

This clonotype appeared once. One end of the junction does not line up with germline, which may come from a read error. J is TRBJ2-5 and V is TRBV29-1, with D possibly matching TRBD2 (6 bases). Germline lookup yields CDR1 SQVTM and CDR2 ANQGSEA. The CDR3 has 11 amino acids. CDR3 amino acids: CSVGGLASQYF. As DNA, the CDR3 is TGTAGCGTGGGTGGGCTAGCGTCCCAGTACTTC.

This sequence joins TRBV24-1 and TRBJ2-1; TRBD2 agrees at 11 bases. This CDR3 is built from 15 residues. V was pared by 9 bases and J by 6 bases, with 9 bases of the junction left unmatched. Germline values: CDR1 KGHDR, CDR2 SFDVKD. CDR3 sequence: CATAPALAGVNEQFF. The CDR3 DNA follows: TGTGCCACCGCCCCGGCACTAGCGGGAGTCAATGAGCAGTTCTTC.

This clonotype has a count of ten or more. The V call is TRBV25-1, the J call TRBJ2-5, with D perhaps matching TRBD1 or TRBD2 (5 bases each). The CDR3 extends over 14 amino acids. Germline assignment: CDR1 MGHDK and CDR2 SYGVNS. V gave up 1 base and J gave up 5 bases, with 11 bases separating them. The CDR3 loop is CASSESPREETQYF. The CDR3 nucleotides read TGTGCCAGCAGTGAATCTCCCAGGGAGGAGACCCAGTACTTC.

Here the CDR3 reads CAISEIGGGETQYF. For the CDR3, the DNA is TGTGCCATCAGTGAAATCGGGGGGGGGGAGACCCAGTACTTC. This chain joins TRBV10-3 and TRBJ2-5, with 8 bases fitting TRBD2. CDR1 is ENHRY, CDR2 SYGVKD, per germline. This CDR3 region has 14 residues. Losses at the gene ends were 3 bases for V and 5 bases for J; bases not matched to a gene: 5.

The chain joins TRBV7-2 to TRBJ2-6; a possible D gene is TRBD2 (5 bases). The CDR3 is 15 amino acids. V lost 1 base and J lost 4, with 8 bases in between. The germline gives CDR1 SGHTA, CDR2 FQGNSA. This CDR3 reads CASSLVAYGANVLTF. The CDR3 DNA reads TGTGCCAGCAGCTTAGTAGCGTACGGGGCCAACGTCCTGACTTTC. Complete variable domain (other parts from reference TRBV7-2 and TRBJ2-6): GAGVSQSPSNKVTEKGKDVELRCDPISGHTALYWYRQSLGQGLEFLIYFQGNSAPDKSGLPSDRFSAERTGGSVSTLTIQRTQQEDSAVYLCASSLVAYGANVLTFGAGSRLTVL.

V is TRBV7-2 and J is TRBJ1-5; unclear D gene. Trimming shortened V by 6 bases and J by 4 bases, and 13 bases separated the two germline ends. Germline values: CDR1 SGHTA, CDR2 FQGNSA. The CDR3 totals 14 residues. CDR3 bases: TGTGCCAGCAGAGCTCCAGGAGGGAATCAGCCCCAGCATTTT. This codes for CASRAPGGNQPQHF. The entire variable domain, with the rest obtained from reference TRBV7-2 and TRBJ1-5, is as follows: GAGVSQSPSNKVTEKGKDVELRCDPISGHTALYWYRQSLGQGLEFLIYFQGNSAPDKSGLPSDRFSAERTGGSVSTLTIQRTQQEDSAVYLCASRAPGGNQPQHFGDGTRLSIL.